Listed below are T cell receptor beta chains from one sample, sequenced in a study of shared clonotypes between healthy human individuals. Assay used: immunoSEQ multiplex PCR; TCRdb lists only in-frame clones, some missing. The profile shows about 500,000 clones, roughly three quarters of them singletons. Material for sequencing was PBMCs. The receptors shown here come from a middle-aged woman in good health. Some clones in this sample may be carry-over from other donors' samples. The CDR3 runs from the conserved cysteine through the conserved F or W. A D gene is named only where the DNA matches it firmly. A clone size is listed for some rows: how often the clone was seen (once, few, many), or a class if it is expanded.

v_gene	d_gene	j_gene	abundance	CDR3nt	CDR3aa
TRBV18	NA	TRBJ2-3	once	TGTGCCAGCTCACCTCTTCGGGGTCTCGCAGATACGCAGTATTTT	CASSPLRGLADTQYF
TRBV29-1	NA	TRBJ1-1	NA	TGCAGCGTTGCCGAGACAGGGAACACTGAAGCTTTCTTT	CSVAETGNTEAFF
TRBV6-4	NA	TRBJ1-4	many	TGTGCCAGCATTGGGGCGCAGAGCCTAGTTGGGGAAAAACTGTTTTTT	CASIGAQSLVGEKLFF
TRBV29-1	NA	TRBJ2-1	NA	TGCAGCGCCCGTACTAATGAGCAGTTCTTC	CSARTNEQFF
TRBV19	NA	TRBJ1-2	NA	TGTGCCAGTAGTACTCAGGGTTCTAACTATGGCTACACCTTC	CASSTQGSNYGYTF
TRBV5-4	NA	TRBJ2-2	few	TGTGCCAGCAGCTTGGTGCCCCACCCGGTGAACACCGGGGAGCTGTTTTTT	CASSLVPHPVNTGELFF
TRBV18	TRBD2	TRBJ2-4	NA	TGTGCCAGCTCACTCCCAGCGGGAGGGATAGCCAAAAACATTCAGTACTTC	CASSLPAGGIAKNIQYF
TRBV11-2	NA	TRBJ2-1	NA	TGTGCCAGCAGCTTATACGGGGGTGAGCAGTTCTTC	CASSLYGGEQFF
TRBV5-4	NA	TRBJ2-1	NA	TGTGCCAGCTCACCGGGACGTGACTTTGTAGGCAATGAGCAGTTCTTC	CASSPGRDFVGNEQFF
TRBV5-8	NA	TRBJ2-1	NA	TGTGCCAGCAGCTCCGGACGGATCCTGATCAATGAGCAGTTCTTC	CASSSGRILINEQFF
TRBV5-1	NA	TRBJ2-3	NA	TGCGCCAGCAGCTCCGGACAGAACACAGATACGCAGTATTTT	CASSSGQNTDTQYF
TRBV6-4	NA	TRBJ2-1	NA	TGTGCCAGCAGTGTCCAGGGACTGGGTGGCAATGAGCAGTTCTTC	CASSVQGLGGNEQFF
TRBV4-1	TRBD1	TRBJ2-7	many	TGCGCCAGCAGCCGCGTGGGACAGGGAAGGTACGAGCAGTACTTC	CASSRVGQGRYEQYF
TRBV6-1	TRBD1	TRBJ1-1	NA	TGTGCCAGCAGTGGCCGACAGGGGCGCGGCACTGAAGCTTTCTTT	CASSGRQGRGTEAFF
TRBV7-3	NA	TRBJ1-1	NA	TGTGCCAGCAGCTTAATGGGGGCGAACACTGAAGCTTTCTTT	CASSLMGANTEAFF
TRBV27	TRBD2	TRBJ2-5	few	TGTGCCAGCAGTTTTGACGGGAGGGCCTTCCAAGAGACCCAGTACTTC	CASSFDGRAFQETQYF
TRBV7-2	NA	TRBJ2-7	many	TGTGCCAGCAGCGCAGCCGGGACACCAACCTACGAGCAGTACTTC	CASSAAGTPTYEQYF
TRBV4-3	NA	TRBJ1-2	NA	TGCGCCAGCAGCCAAAGGACAGTCTCTAACTATGGCTACACCTTC	CASSQRTVSNYGYTF
TRBV10-3	TRBD1	TRBJ1-2	NA	TGTGCCATCAGTGAGCCCCGACAGGGGGCTGATGGCTACACCTTC	CAISEPRQGADGYTF
TRBV6-1	TRBD2	TRBJ2-1	NA	TGTGCCAGCAGTGAAGGGGGTACTAGCGGGAGGGCCTTCTACAATGAGCAGTTCTTC	CASSEGGTSGRAFYNEQFF
TRBV7-8	NA	TRBJ1-1	NA	TGTGCCAGCAGCTTAGTGATGGGGATGGGCACTGAAGCTTTCTTT	CASSLVMGMGTEAFF
TRBV9	TRBD1	TRBJ1-5	NA	TGTGCCAGCAGCGTAGGACAGGGATTTCAGCCCCAGCATTTT	CASSVGQGFQPQHF
TRBV28	NA	TRBJ2-7	NA	TGTGCCAGCAGTTTATGGCGGCCAGGGGTTACCGAGCAGTACTTC	CASSLWRPGVTEQYF
TRBV5-6	NA	TRBJ1-1	NA	TGTGCCAGCAGCTTTGTACAGGAGAAGGCTCAAGCTTTCTTT	CASSFVQEKAQAFF
TRBV6-5	TRBD2	TRBJ2-2	NA	TGTGCCAGCAGGAGCGGGGCGTACACCGGGGAGCTGTTTTTT	CASRSGAYTGELFF
TRBV14	TRBD2	TRBJ2-1	NA	TGTGCCAGCAGCCAAGATCGAGCGGGAGTCCCCTACAATGAGCAGTTCTTC	CASSQDRAGVPYNEQFF
TRBV4-3	TRBD2	TRBJ2-7	many	TGCGCCAGCAGCCTAAGGACTAGCGGGATGTACGAGCAGTACTTC	CASSLRTSGMYEQYF
TRBV7-8	NA	TRBJ1-2	NA	TGTGCCAGCAGCTTATACACGGGCTATGGCTACACCTTC	CASSLYTGYGYTF
TRBV7-9	NA	TRBJ2-7	few	TGTGCCAGCAGGCGCCGGGACGGCCCCTACGAGCAGTACTTC	CASRRRDGPYEQYF
TRBV6-5	NA	TRBJ2-7	NA	TGTGCCAGCAGTTACTCAGCGATCTACTACGAGCAGTACTTC	CASSYSAIYYEQYF
TRBV19	TRBD2	TRBJ2-5	NA	TGTGCCAGTAGTGCCACGCGGGGGGACCAAGAGACCCAGTACTTC	CASSATRGDQETQYF
TRBV5-1	TRBD1	TRBJ2-2	NA	TGCGCCAGCAGCCTATCGGGACAGGACGTAACCGGGGAGCTGTTTTTT	CASSLSGQDVTGELFF
TRBV2	NA	TRBJ1-2	NA	TGTGCCAGCATCCTCAAACCGGGGGCGGGTGGCTACACCTTC	CASILKPGAGGYTF
TRBV7-2	NA	TRBJ2-7	NA	TGTGCCAGCAGCTTAGGGGCCCCCTACGAGCAGTACTTC	CASSLGAPYEQYF
TRBV2	NA	TRBJ1-4	NA	TGTGCCAGCAGTGAATCGCCAACTAATGAAAAACTGTTTTTT	CASSESPTNEKLFF
TRBV21-1	NA	TRBJ1-2	NA	TGTGCCAGCAGCAAACCCCCGGGCTCAGGGTATGGCTACACCTTC	CASSKPPGSGYGYTF
TRBV11-3	NA	TRBJ1-2	NA	TGTGCCAGCAGCTTAGTCTGGGTAGGGGATGGCTACACCTTC	CASSLVWVGDGYTF
TRBV5-1	NA	TRBJ1-2	NA	TGCGCCAGCAGCTTGGCCACCGATGACTATGGCTACACCTTC	CASSLATDDYGYTF
TRBV7-2	NA	TRBJ2-1	few	TGTGCCAGCAGCGCGGGACCTGGGGGTTCTAATGAGCAGTTCTTC	CASSAGPGGSNEQFF
TRBV5-4	TRBD1	TRBJ2-7	NA	TGTGCCAGCAGCCCCAACACGGGACAGGGGAATGCCTACGAGCAGTACTTC	CASSPNTGQGNAYEQYF
TRBV5-1	TRBD2	TRBJ2-3	NA	TGCGCCAGCACACTGGTAGGGGGACTAGTCCTCGGCCTAGATACGCAGTATTTT	CASTLVGGLVLGLDTQYF
TRBV5-1	TRBD1	TRBJ1-5	NA	TGCGCCAGCAGCACCCACAGGGGAAGCAATCAGCCCCAGCATTTT	CASSTHRGSNQPQHF